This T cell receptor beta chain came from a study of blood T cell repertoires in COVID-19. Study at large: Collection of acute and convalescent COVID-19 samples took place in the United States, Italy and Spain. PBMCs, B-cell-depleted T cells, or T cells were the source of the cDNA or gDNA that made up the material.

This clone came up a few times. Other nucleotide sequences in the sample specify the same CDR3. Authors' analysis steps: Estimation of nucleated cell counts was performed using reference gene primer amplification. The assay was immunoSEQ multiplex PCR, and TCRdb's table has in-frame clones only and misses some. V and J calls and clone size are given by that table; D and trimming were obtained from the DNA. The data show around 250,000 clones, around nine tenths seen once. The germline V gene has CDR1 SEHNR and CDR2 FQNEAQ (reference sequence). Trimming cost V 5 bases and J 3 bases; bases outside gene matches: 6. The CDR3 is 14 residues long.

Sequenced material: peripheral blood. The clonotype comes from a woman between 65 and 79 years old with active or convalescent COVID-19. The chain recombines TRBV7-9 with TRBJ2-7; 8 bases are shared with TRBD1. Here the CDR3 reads CASSHRDRNYEQYF. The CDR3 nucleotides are TGTGCCAGCAGCCACCGGGACAGGAACTACGAGCAGTACTTC.